The TCR beta chain described here comes from a study of blood T cells in healthy people across ages. Study-wide results and caveats: With unsorted PBMCs, a conclusive comparison of naive versus antigen-experienced cells was not possible. Age advanced and TCR beta diversity per million T cells fell, roughly linearly.

Sample-barcoded 5' priming and a J-beta primer mix drove a second PCR of roughly 6 to 12 cycles. TCRdb ran MiXCR on the 5' RACE reads and lists one entry per CDR3 protein. The table includes approximately 850,000 distinct CDR3 sequences, roughly 64% detected once. Germline V gene sequence: CDR1 MNHEY, CDR2 SMNVEV (reference sequence). CDR3 length equals 14 residues. The V and J ends lost 8 bases and 11 bases, in that order; junction bases with no gene match: 12. Comment on this clonotype: The antigen is unknown.

PBMCs were isolated at a quantity of at least 6 million per sample. Extraction yielded at least 5 micrograms of total RNA per sample. What was sequenced was blood. This receptor was obtained from a young man in good health. V usage is TRBV27 and J usage is TRBJ2-5; 12 positions agree with TRBD2. The CDR3 bases are TGTGCCAGCGCCTTTCTAGCGGGAGGGCTTGAGCAGTACTTC. It yields the protein CASAFLAGGLEQYF.